This T cell receptor beta chain is from a study of blood T cell repertoires in COVID-19. Study-level background: PBMCs, B-cell-depleted T cells, or T cells provided the cDNA or gDNA that made up the material.

This clone has a handful of counts. Per the original data handling: Amplifying reference gene primers gave estimates of nucleated cell counts. This table comes from immunoSEQ multiplex PCR, and its TCRdb copy is limited to in-frame clones, with some not included. V and J calls and clone size are given by that table; D and trimming were obtained from the DNA. The repertoire holds 200,000 or so clones, with 86% as singletons. Individuals aged about 18 to 90 years were recruited from roughly 23 US areas. Assignments of participants to cohorts depended upon their own reported clinical history. Germline CDR1 reads SGHTA; CDR2 reads FQGTGA. J was trimmed by 5 bases and V by 7 bases; bases with no gene match: 6. This CDR3 comprises 15 residues.

Sequencing was done on a sample of PBMCs or T cells enriched from blood (not recorded which). The source of this sequence is a woman between 40 and 55 years old with acute COVID-19. The chain employs TRBV7-3 and TRBJ2-1; 12 bases are a match to TRBD2. DNA of the CDR3: TGTGCCAGCAAGCCGACTAGCGGGGGCAACAATGAGCAGTTCTTC. It encodes CASKPTSGGNNEQFF.